Shown below are 26 T cell receptor beta chains from a single sample sequenced in a study of liver allograft versus peripheral blood T cells. The wider study: Repertoires from peripheral blood of liver transplant recipients were compared with those inside their transplanted livers.

TCRdb re-derived calls from the reads in MiXCR, one entry per CDR3 protein. This table has 3,000 to 4,500 distinct CDR3 sequences, about a sixth appearing once. The source of these receptors is a human patient who had a liver transplant. A subset of T cells may come from the graft donor.

Relative to its sample, this clonotype is medium-sized. The V gene is TRBV11-2, the J gene TRBJ1-1; 9 bases line up with TRBD1. Germline CDR1 SGHAT, CDR2 FQNNGV. After removal of 4 bases from V and 3 bases from J, the junction contained 9 bases not matched to a gene. CDR3 length: 16 amino acids. CDR3: CASSSLGGQGYTEAFF. The DNA of the CDR3 is TGTGCCAGCAGCTCCCTAGGAGGACAGGGGTACACTGAAGCTTTCTTT.

This clonotype was recorded at least ten times. The rearrangement links TRBV28 to TRBJ2-1, with 11 bases aligning to TRBD2. CDR3 length: 17 amino acids. From germline, CDR1 is MDHEN and CDR2 SYDVKM. J gave up 3 bases and V 1 base, and 5 bases lay outside the gene matches. The CDR3 loop is CASSLFSLAGGYNEQFF. The CDR3 region has the DNA TGTGCCAGCAGTTTATTTTCCCTAGCGGGAGGCTACAATGAGCAGTTCTTC.

The chain couples TRBV7-2 to TRBJ2-1, with D possibly TRBD2 on 6 matching bases. The germline V gene encodes CDR1 SGHTA and CDR2 FQGNSA. The length of the CDR3 is 19 residues. Trimming took 8 bases from V and 2 from J, leaving 28 bases between them. The CDR3 reads CASALRPAGGVSTYNEQFF. The CDR3 DNA follows: TGTGCCAGCGCACTACGACCAGCGGGCGGAGTATCCACCTACAATGAGCAGTTCTTC.

By sample share, this clonotype is medium-sized (0.01 to 0.1%). The J gene is TRBJ1-1, the V gene TRBV18, with a weak D call TRBD1 (5 bases). Germline V CDR1 and CDR2: KGHSH, LQKENI. V dropped 0 bases and J dropped 1 base, with 12 bases sitting between them. This CDR3 is 16 amino acids long. The CDR3 protein is CASSPPTGLGNTEAFF. The CDR3, as DNA: TGTGCCAGCTCACCACCTACAGGTTTAGGGAACACTGAAGCTTTCTTT. The whole variable domain, filled in from reference TRBV18 and TRBJ1-1, reads NAGVMQNPRHLVRRRGQEARLRCSPMKGHSHVYWYRQLPEEGLKFMVYLQKENIIDESGMPKERFSAEFPKEGPSILRIQQVVRGDSAAYFCASSPPTGLGNTEAFFGQGTRLTVV.

The chain uses TRBV20-1 and TRBJ1-2; the D gene is possibly TRBD1 (6 bases). Germline V gene sequence: CDR1 DFQATT, CDR2 SNEGSKA (reference sequence). Trimming stripped 6 bases from V and 3 bases from J, with 14 bases between. CDR3 length equals 13 residues. The CDR3 reads CSAGTRQDYGYTF. CDR3 sequence (DNA): TGCAGTGCCGGGACGAGACAGGACTATGGCTACACCTTC.

To note about this clonotype: A read error is possible here, since a much larger clone lies one base away. The conserved phenylalanine or tryptophan is not found at the CDR3 terminus, so this likely reflects a read error. The J gene is TRBJ2-7, the V gene TRBV7-2; no firm D call. The CDR3 consists of 14 residues. The germline gives CDR1 SGHTA, CDR2 FQGNSA. Trimming cost V 5 bases and J 2 bases, with 13 bases left between them. CDR3 DNA sequence: TGTGCCAGCAGCCATCGGACGGAACCCTACGAGCAGTACTTA. Translated: CASSHRTEPYEQYL.

Relative to its sample, this clonotype is large. This chain links TRBV6-5 with TRBJ1-3; D is uncertain. CDR1 is MNHEY, CDR2 SVGAGI, per germline. V was cut by 6 bases and J by 0 bases, with 12 bases left in between. The CDR3 runs to 15 residues. The CDR3 region has the DNA TGTGCCAGCAGCCCCGTAGCTGGCTCTGGAAACACCATATATTTT. Protein sequence: CASSPVAGSGNTIYF.

The J gene is TRBJ1-1, the V gene TRBV6-2 or TRBV6-3; perhaps TRBD1 as D (5 bases). V lost 7 bases to trimming and J lost 3 bases, with 15 bases between them. The CDR3 is 14 amino acids. From germline, CDR1 is MNHEY and CDR2 SVGEGT. The CDR3 DNA is TGTGCCAGCATACCCGGGGGGGTCCACACTGAAGCTTTCTTT. Its translation: CASIPGGVHTEAFF.

Ten or more counts support this clonotype. The chain has TRBV11-3 and TRBJ2-7, with 10 bases matching TRBD2. Germline-derived CDR1 and CDR2 are SGHNT and YENEEA. The CDR3 totals 14 residues. Trimming took 1 base from V and 5 from J; bases not matched to a gene: 2. The CDR3 nucleotides read TGTGCCAGCAGCTTAGGCCTAGCGGGAGACGAGCAGTACGTC. Encoded protein: CASSLGLAGDEQYV.

This clonotype was recorded once. The chain joins TRBV2 to TRBJ1-2, with 10 bases identical to TRBD1. This CDR3 has 13 amino acids. Germline lookup yields CDR1 SNHLY and CDR2 FYNNEI. After removal of 10 bases from V and 6 bases from J, the junction contained 8 bases not matched to a gene. DNA for the CDR3: TGTGCCAACATATCGGACAGGGGGAATGGCTACACCTTC. Residues: CANISDRGNGYTF.

Relative to its sample, this clonotype is medium-sized. The gene calls are TRBV24-1 and TRBJ1-1; weak D call: TRBD1 (6 bases). The V gene's germline CDR1 is KGHDR and CDR2 SFDVKD. CDR3 length: 16 residues. The ends were cut back, 5 bases at V and 0 bases at J, with 15 bases in the middle. In DNA form, the CDR3 reads TGTGCCACCAGTGCCCCGGGACACCCCATGAACACTGAAGCTTTCTTT. As protein: CATSAPGHPMNTEAFF.

This clonotype is medium-sized within its sample. The chain combines TRBV18 with TRBJ2-7; D may be TRBD1 or TRBD2 (5 bases each). The germline V gene encodes CDR1 KGHSH and CDR2 LQKENI. This CDR3 is 16 amino acids long. The V and J ends lost 0 bases and 4 bases respectively, with 16 bases between them. The DNA for the CDR3 is TGTGCCAGCTCACCACCAGGAACCGGGGCTCTGTACGAGCAGTACTTC. Its translation: CASSPPGTGALYEQYF.

By its share, this clonotype is medium-sized. The chain carries TRBV18 and TRBJ1-1; TRBD1 agrees at 8 bases. The CDR3 consists of 14 residues. Trimming removed 3 bases from V and 1 base from J; junction bases left unmatched: 1. Germline V lookup: CDR1 KGHSH, CDR2 LQKENI. This chain's CDR3 is CASSPTGENTEAFF. Written as DNA, the CDR3 is TGTGCCAGCTCACCGACAGGGGAGAACACTGAAGCTTTCTTT. Full variable domain (outside the CDR3, taken from reference TRBV18 and TRBJ1-1): NAGVMQNPRHLVRRRGQEARLRCSPMKGHSHVYWYRQLPEEGLKFMVYLQKENIIDESGMPKERFSAEFPKEGPSILRIQQVVRGDSAAYFCASSPTGENTEAFFGQGTRLTVV.

By frequency in the sample, this clonotype is medium-sized. CDR3 coding DNA: TGCAGTGCTAGAGAATGGGGACAGGGTGGAATGAACACTGAAGCTTTCTTT. It is translated as CSAREWGQGGMNTEAFF. This chain links TRBV20-1 with TRBJ1-1; 9 nucleotides line up with TRBD1. The CDR3 has 17 amino acids. Germline CDR1 and CDR2: DFQATT and SNEGSKA (reference sequence). Trimming at V came to 0 bases and at J to 0 bases, leaving 8 bases not matched to a gene.

Sample share makes this clonotype medium-sized. The rearrangement uses TRBV28 and TRBJ1-5; TRBD1 is a possible D gene (6 bases). The germline gives CDR1 MDHEN, CDR2 SYDVKM. Trimming took 4 bases from V and 1 from J, leaving 14 bases between them. The CDR3 extends over 16 amino acids. The CDR3 nucleotides are TGTGCCAGCAGTTCCGGGGGGGGGCAAAGCAATCAGCCCCAGCATTTT. Its translation is CASSSGGGQSNQPQHF.

This clonotype is categorized as medium-sized. V is TRBV24-1 and J is TRBJ1-1, with no clear D. The CDR3 consists of 12 residues. Germline V lookup: CDR1 KGHDR, CDR2 SFDVKD. V lost 6 bases to trimming and J lost 1 base, with 5 bases between them. The CDR3: CATSNQNTEAFF. In DNA form, the CDR3 reads TGTGCCACCAGTAATCAGAACACTGAAGCTTTCTTT.

In this sample, this clonotype turned up many times. This chain links TRBV29-1 with TRBJ2-1; 9 bases match TRBD1. V lost 6 bases to trimming and J lost 6 bases; unmatched junction nucleotides: 12. The CDR3 length is 15 residues. Germline V gene data show CDR1 as SQVTM and CDR2 as ANQGSEA. CDR3 nucleotides: TGCAGCGTGAGAAGGGACAGGGCGGTGAGCAATGAGCAGTTCTTC. Translated, it gives CSVRRDRAVSNEQFF.

This clonotype is termed medium-sized (0.01 to 0.1%). The gene calls are TRBV6-8 and TRBJ2-7, with 8 bases aligning to TRBD1. V shed 0 bases, J shed 0 bases, and the junction held 7 bases outside the gene matches. Germline loops: CDR1 MNHGY, CDR2 SAAAGT. The CDR3 totals 17 residues. In nucleotides, the CDR3 is TGTGCCAGCAGTTACTCCCGACAGGGGAAACCCTCCTACGAGCAGTACTTC. This sequence encodes CASSYSRQGKPSYEQYF.

CDR3 protein: CSASLTGGTQYF. The DNA of the CDR3 is TGCAGTGCTAGTTTAACTGGGGGTACGCAGTATTTT. This chain uses TRBV20-1 with TRBJ2-3; perhaps D is TRBD1 or TRBD2 (5 bases each). The length of the CDR3 is 12 residues. CDR1 and CDR2 (germline): DFQATT, SNEGSKA (reference sequence). V lost 3 bases to trimming and J lost 8 bases, with 12 bases between them.

This clonotype is medium-sized. The chain has TRBV7-2 and TRBJ1-3, with D unclear. Germline V gene lookup returns CDR1 SGHTA and CDR2 FQGNSA. This CDR3 is 14 amino acids long. V was shortened by 1 base and J by 7 bases, with 11 bases between the two germline ends. In DNA, the CDR3 is TGTGCCAGCAGCTTAGGACAAAGAATCAACACCATATATTTT. Translated: CASSLGQRINTIYF. Looking up the rest from reference TRBV7-2 and TRBJ1-3 gives the full variable domain: GAGVSQSPSNKVTEKGKDVELRCDPISGHTALYWYRQSLGQGLEFLIYFQGNSAPDKSGLPSDRFSAERTGGSVSTLTIQRTQQEDSAVYLCASSLGQRINTIYFGEGSWLTVV.

Regarding this clonotype: This could be a read error, since a much larger clone is one nucleotide away. DNA for the CDR3: TGTGCCAGCAGCTCCCGACGGACTAATGAAAAACTGTTTTTT. This sequence encodes CASSSRRTNEKLFF. J is TRBJ1-4 and V is TRBV11-3; D unresolved. The CDR3 consists of 14 residues. Trimming cost V 4 bases and J 2 bases, with 8 bases left between them. Germline V gene data show CDR1 as SGHNT and CDR2 as YENEEA.

This clonotype is labeled as medium-sized. The V and J genes are TRBV9 and TRBJ1-5; a weak D match, TRBD1 (6 bases). The germline gives CDR1 SGDLS, CDR2 YYNGEE. This CDR3 has 14 residues. V was trimmed by 0 bases and J by 2 bases, leaving 6 bases between them. CDR3 nucleotide sequence: TGTGCCAGCAGCGTAGAGGGGGGCAATCAGCCCCAGCATTTT. Amino acid sequence: CASSVEGGNQPQHF.

This clonotype is medium-sized (0.01 to 0.1%) by share. The chain combines TRBV19 with TRBJ1-5; 7 nucleotides match TRBD1. This CDR3 contains 15 residues. Germline CDR1 LNHDA, CDR2 SQIVND (reference sequence). V shed 7 bases and J 8 bases; nucleotides not matched to a gene: 14. The CDR3 loop is CASTPPGGRGKPQHF. The CDR3 DNA sequence: TGTGCCAGTACCCCCCCGGGGGGCAGGGGGAAGCCCCAGCATTTT.

The chain carries TRBV3-2 and TRBJ2-7; the table's TRBD2 call for D was not verified on the DNA. TRBV3-2 is flagged as a pseudogene. This CDR3 spans 16 amino acids. Here the CDR3 reads CASSQDFPGGAYEQYV. The CDR3 nucleotides are TGTGCCAGCAGCCAAGATTTTCCGGGAGGGGCGTACGAGCAGTACGTC.

In its sample, this clonotype was seen once. The rearrangement joins TRBV5-4 to TRBJ2-5, with D perhaps assigned TRBD1 or TRBD2 (5 bases each). The CDR3 loop spans 14 amino acids. V lost 4 bases, J lost 4 bases, and 14 bases lay in between. Germline loops: CDR1 SGHNT, CDR2 YYREEE (reference sequence). CDR3 DNA sequence: TGTGCCAGCAGCGGGGAGCAGGGCAGAGAGACCCAGTACTTC. Amino acids: CASSGEQGRETQYF.

By share, this clonotype counts as medium-sized. The chain recombines TRBV6-5 with TRBJ1-2; 11 nucleotides match TRBD1. This CDR3 spans 16 amino acids. V lost 8 bases, J lost 4 bases, and 12 bases stayed unmatched. Germline V gene data show CDR1 as MNHEY and CDR2 as SVGAGI. The CDR3, as DNA: TGTGCCAGCGGGGGAGAAGGGACAGGGGGAGCCTATGGCTACACCTTC. Translated: CASGGEGTGGAYGYTF.